Below are 9 T cell receptor beta chains sequenced from a single sample in a study of control samples from healthy donors and cancer patients. Sequencing was performed with immunoSEQ multiplex PCR; in TCRdb, only in-frame clones are kept and a portion is missing. There are 35,000 to 55,000 clones in the sample; more than 65% occur only once, and under 20% lies in the top ten. The sample comprised formalin-fixed, paraffin-embedded tissue. All receptors come from a male donor with melanoma.

Comment on this clone: Other DNA sequences in this sample translate to the same CDR3. The chain links TRBV6-2 or TRBV6-3 to TRBJ1-6; possible D gene TRBD1, 5 bases. Trimming shortened V by 2 bases and J by 7 bases, and 12 bases separated the two germline ends. This CDR3 spans 15 amino acids. Germline V gene data show CDR1 as MNHEY and CDR2 as SVGEGT. The CDR3 loop is CASSYGAGGNSPLHF. CDR3 sequence (DNA): TGTGCCAGCAGTTACGGGGCTGGAGGGAATTCACCCCTCCACTTT.

The V and J genes are TRBV24-1 and TRBJ1-2; D may be TRBD1 (6 bases). The V end lost 3 bases, the J end lost 8 bases, and 21 bases lay between the germline ends. This CDR3 is built from 16 residues. Germline V CDR1 and CDR2: KGHDR, SFDVKD. Here the CDR3 DNA reads TGTGCCACCAGTGATGCACGAACAGGGTTGAATGGCGGCTACACCTTC. Translated: CATSDARTGLNGGYTF.

This chain joins TRBV2 and TRBJ2-3, with 8 bases that match TRBD1. This CDR3 is built from 13 residues. From germline, CDR1 is SNHLY and CDR2 FYNNEI. V lost 1 base and J lost 9; bases outside the gene matches: 3. The CDR3 spells CASSEGQGATQYF. The DNA for the CDR3 is TGTGCCAGCAGTGAAGGGCAGGGGGCGACGCAGTATTTT.

This sequence joins TRBV29-1 and TRBJ2-2, with D tentatively TRBD2 (5 bases). CDR3 length equals 13 residues. Germline assignment: CDR1 SQVTM and CDR2 ANQGSEA. The ends were cut back, 5 bases at V and 5 bases at J, with 12 bases in the middle. CDR3 sequence (DNA): TGCAGCGTTTCAAGGTCGGGGACCGGGGAGCTGTTTTTT. Protein: CSVSRSGTGELFF.

A few counts support this clone. V is TRBV18 and J is TRBJ2-5, with 12 nucleotides matching TRBD2. The V gene end was trimmed by 3 bases and the J gene end by 3 bases; junction bases not matched to a gene: 5. The CDR3 consists of 16 residues. The V gene's germline CDR1 is KGHSH and CDR2 LQKENI. Here the CDR3 DNA reads TGTGCCAGCTCACCGGGACTAGCGGGCTTTAAAGAGACCCAGTACTTC. Residues: CASSPGLAGFKETQYF. The full variable domain, its missing parts supplied by reference TRBV18 and TRBJ2-5, is NAGVMQNPRHLVRRRGQEARLRCSPMKGHSHVYWYRQLPEEGLKFMVYLQKENIIDESGMPKERFSAEFPKEGPSILRIQQVVRGDSAAYFCASSPGLAGFKETQYFGPGTRLLVL.

This clone was seen only a few times. The J gene is TRBJ2-7, the V gene TRBV11-2, with 7 positions matching TRBD2. J was trimmed by 4 bases and V by 1 base; bases with no gene match: 13. Germline CDR1 reads SGHAT; CDR2 reads FQNNGV. The CDR3 contains 17 residues. CDR3 residues: CASSLAGGLALSYEQYF. The CDR3 DNA reads as TGTGCCAGCAGCTTAGCGGGGGGTTTAGCGCTGTCATACGAGCAGTACTTC.

The CDR3 DNA is TGTGCCATCAGTCTAGCGGGAGGCCTTCTCTACGAGCAGTACTTC. Translating gives CAISLAGGLLYEQYF. The chain combines TRBV10-3 with TRBJ2-7; 11 nucleotides line up with TRBD2. Germline V CDR1 and CDR2: ENHRY, SYGVKD. V shed 5 bases and J 3 bases; nucleotides not matched to a gene: 6. The CDR3 length is 15 residues.

J is TRBJ1-5 and V is TRBV30; TRBD1 matches at 10 bases. Germline V CDR1 and CDR2: GTSNPN, SVGIG (reference sequence). V lost 7 bases, J lost 2 bases, and 8 bases stayed unmatched. The length of the CDR3 is 15 residues. CDR3 sequence: CAFRTGGKGNQPQHF. The CDR3 coding sequence is TGTGCCTTTCGGACAGGGGGGAAAGGCAATCAGCCCCAGCATTTT.

This clone was seen once. The chain couples TRBV28 to TRBJ2-7; a possible D gene is TRBD1 (5 bases). V was trimmed by 2 bases and J by 3 bases, leaving 11 bases between them. The CDR3 length is 14 residues. In germline, CDR1 is MDHEN, CDR2 SYDVKM. CDR3 coding DNA: TGTGCCAGCAGTTTACCAGGGTTCTACTACGAGCAGTACTTC. It is translated as CASSLPGFYYEQYF.